This T cell receptor (beta chain) was sequenced during a study of identical twins listed by TCRdb under 2016. For the study in its entirety: To test whether fetal clonotypes persist, this study deep-sequenced TCR alpha and beta repertoires from monozygotic twins, from unrelated adults of various ages, and from cord blood. To rule out contamination, the twin experiments were replicated at different times with different library preparation protocols.

Libraries were constructed by 5' RACE. Data came from an Illumina HiSeq 2000. A universal primer binding site was added through template switching, and the final cDNA carried a unique molecular identifier so that TCR cDNA molecules could be counted accurately. Specific primers in the conserved constant-segment region were used to synthesize first-strand cDNA for TCR alpha and beta chains. Each cDNA library was double barcoded, with a SMART-Mk sample barcode plus Illumina barcodes, to control for contamination. TruSeq adapter sequences and Illumina sample barcodes were added in two successive PCR steps. Sequencing of the TCR alpha and beta cDNA libraries was done on the Illumina HiSeq platform using custom primers. Per the original workflow: Raw reads were processed with MiGEC to extract unique molecular identifiers, and MiXCR was used to determine CDR3 positions. Recombination models were inferred per individual with the repgenHMM and IGoR tools using an EM algorithm. Shared clonotype analysis was performed with the tcR package in R, normalizing sharing by the product of cloneset sizes. To study raw recombination free of thymic and clonal selection effects, out-of-frame nonproductive sequences were analyzed. Using fastp trimming at Q25 and MiXCR clonotype assembly, TCRdb reanalyzed the public sequencing data and kept in-frame beta chains. Rows matching on CDR3 protein sequence are summarized as one entry with the most common DNA and genes. TCRdb assigned the V and J calls; the authors' analysis was not used. This sample holds roughly 250,000 distinct CDR3 sequences; approximately 7.9% were observed only once. The leading ten clones occupy about 5.8% of the sample.

Taken from cysteine to phenylalanine, the CDR3 has 13 residues. The entry retains the CDR3 DNA only, 39 bases that are in frame from base 1. The germline V gene provides CDR1 MDHEN and CDR2 SYDVKM. Trimming at the junction amounts to 2 bases on V and 4 bases on J, and the germline ends lie 8 bases apart. Worth noting for this clonotype: There is no known antigen for this receptor. There are no base qualities to consult, and no much larger clone falls within one base.

Beyond this particular receptor, the publication reports: Fewer insertions were carried by abundant cord blood beta clonotypes, a similar but weaker trend appeared in young adult naive repertoires, and no such trend appeared in memory repertoires. Out-of-frame TCR alpha sharing in monozygotic twins was systematically underestimated by recombination models, whereas sharing between unrelated individuals was in agreement with the recombination models. Zero-insertion analyses could be partly confounded by invariant T cells such as MAIT and iNKT, although diverse VJ usage argued against such confounding for most clonotypes. A weaker excess of twin sharing was found in beta out-of-frame sequences because the signal-to-noise ratio was lowered by fewer shared sequences. Because the same donors could not be followed over many years, the conclusions relied on cross-sectional statistical analysis. Compared with coincidental sharing between unrelated individuals, out-of-frame TCR alpha sequences shared between twins had an excess of sequences with low generation probability.

Only healthy Caucasian donors were included. Three pairs of female monozygotic twins, all aged roughly 18 to 29 years, were included in the twin cohort. Positive isolation kits from Invitrogen were used to isolate CD4+ and CD8+ T cell populations. The sample also formed part of further work on yellow fever vaccine responses in identical twins. Reported in the second study: The authors reported that the T cell response to vaccination in identical twins appeared partly convergent and partly personalized. In the study, vaccine-responding T cell clones were precisely tracked in identical twins.

The sequence was collected from a woman in her late teens or twenties in good health. The sample consisted of CD8+ T cells sorted from blood. Recombination joined TRBV28 with TRBJ1-2; confidence is insufficient to name the D gene. The CDR3 here reads CASSLRRLYGYTF. The base sequence is TGTGCCAGCAGTTTACGTCGACTCTATGGCTACACCTTC.